A single sample is the source of the 31 T cell receptor beta chains below, sequenced in a study of vaccination effects on CD4 cells after COVID-19. TCRdb's copy holds only in-frame clones and misses some; the assay was immunoSEQ multiplex PCR. This sample has about 52,000 clones, with 79% found just once. Using viral peptide pools, the ViraFEST assay grew out antigen-specific CD4+ T cells prior to sequencing. Researchers isolated CD4+ T cells once approximately ten days of culture had elapsed. Negative nucleocapsid antibody tests before and after vaccination confirmed no previous SARS-CoV-2 infection. The antigens of these receptors remain unknown. The sequencing here drew on CD4+ T cells from PBMCs cultured with HCoV-OC43 spike peptides, taken before COVID-19 vaccination. Specified subset: HCoV-OC43 spike overlapping peptide pool stimulation. Source of these receptors: a human donor who received a COVID-19 vaccine.

The J gene is TRBJ2-5, the V gene TRBV5-1, with 13 bases matching TRBD2. Germline V gives CDR1 SGHRS, CDR2 YFSETQ. The CDR3 totals 15 residues. V was pared by 4 bases and J by 5 bases, with 5 bases of the junction left unmatched. CDR3 coding DNA: TGCGCCAGCAGCATAGGGACTAGCGGGGCCGAGACCCAGTACTTC. Translating gives CASSIGTSGAETQYF.

The chain has TRBV5-6 and TRBJ1-5; tentatively, D is TRBD1 (5 bases). From germline, CDR1 is SGHDT and CDR2 YYEEEE. CDR3 length: 15 residues. Trimming removed 1 base from V and 3 bases from J, with 11 bases in between. This chain's CDR3 is CASSLLGVDNQPQHF. CDR3 coding DNA: TGTGCCAGCAGCTTGTTAGGGGTCGACAATCAGCCCCAGCATTTT.

As DNA, the CDR3 is TGTGCCAGCAGTTTAGACGCGGGAACTGAAGCTTTCTTT. Protein: CASSLDAGTEAFF. The V call is TRBV12-3 or TRBV12-4, the J call TRBJ1-1, with no clear D. Trimming pared 1 base from V and 5 bases from J, leaving 8 bases between. CDR3 length equals 13 residues.

The genes are TRBV6-5 and TRBJ1-4; D is unclear. The CDR3 extends over 14 amino acids. Between the trimmed V and J ends, which lost 4 bases and 1 base, there was a span of 7 bases. Germline CDR1 MNHEY, CDR2 SVGAGI. CDR3 residues: CASSSGLTNEKLFF. For the CDR3, the DNA is TGTGCCAGCAGTTCGGGATTAACTAATGAAAAACTGTTTTTT.

V is TRBV20-1 and J is TRBJ2-5, with D tentatively TRBD1 or TRBD2 (6 bases each). This CDR3 has 16 residues. V lost 3 bases, J lost 2 bases, and 19 bases lay in between. Per the germline V gene, CDR1 is DFQATT and CDR2 is SNEGSKA (reference sequence). The CDR3 reads CSASNVGGRGQETQYF. The CDR3 DNA sequence: TGCAGTGCTAGTAATGTCGGGGGCAGGGGACAAGAGACCCAGTACTTC.

The CDR3 nucleotides are TGCGCCAGCAAGAGGGGGAACACCGGGGAGCTGTTTTTT. This sequence encodes CASKRGNTGELFF. This sequence joins TRBV10-2 and TRBJ2-2; tentatively, D is TRBD1 or TRBD2 (5 bases each). The length of the CDR3 is 13 residues. The germline V and J ends were trimmed by 7 bases and 1 base, with 7 bases remaining between them. CDR1 WSHSY and CDR2 SAAADI come from the germline V gene.

There are a few counts of this clone. This chain's CDR3 is CASSSGGRTGELFF. CDR3 coding DNA: TGTGCCAGCAGTTCCGGGGGGCGCACCGGGGAGCTGTTTTTT. The rearrangement uses TRBV6-5 and TRBJ2-2; D is perhaps TRBD2 (7 bases). Looked up from germline, CDR1 is MNHEY and CDR2 is SVGAGI. V lost 4 bases and J 4 bases, leaving 10 bases between the germline ends. CDR3 length: 14 amino acids.

This chain joins TRBV5-1 and TRBJ1-6, with a possible D match to TRBD1 (5 bases). The CDR3 has 16 amino acids. V was clipped by 3 bases and J by 8 bases, with 18 bases between them. Germline V gene lookup returns CDR1 SGHRS and CDR2 YFSETQ. The CDR3: CASSSATGTNDSPLHF. In DNA form, the CDR3 reads TGCGCCAGCAGCTCTGCTACCGGGACGAATGATTCACCCCTCCACTTT.

The chain recombines TRBV20-1 with TRBJ1-2, with D hard to call. V lost 3 bases and J lost 7, with 9 bases in between. CDR1 and CDR2 (germline): DFQATT, SNEGSKA (reference sequence). The CDR3 loop spans 11 amino acids. The CDR3 DNA reads as TGCAGTGCTAGCACGGCGGCTGGCTACACCTTC. Its translation: CSASTAAGYTF.

The rearrangement joins TRBV10-3 to TRBJ1-2, with D unclear. This CDR3 has 12 amino acids. Germline V gene sequence: CDR1 ENHRY, CDR2 SYGVKD. The V end lost 2 bases, the J end lost 3 bases, and 4 bases lay between the germline ends. CDR3 sequence: CAISEGDYGYTF. The CDR3 bases are TGTGCCATCAGTGAGGGCGACTATGGCTACACCTTC.

The rearrangement links TRBV10-3 to TRBJ1-2; D remains unclear. Trimming shortened V by 1 base and J by 6 bases, and 9 bases separated the two germline ends. Germline-derived CDR1 and CDR2 are ENHRY and SYGVKD. The CDR3 is 13 amino acids. CDR3 DNA: TGTGCCATCAGTGAGTTTGTCGGCGATGGCTACACCTTC. It translates to CAISEFVGDGYTF.

J is TRBJ2-3 and V is TRBV5-5; D is unclear. The V end was cut by 1 base, the J end by 0 bases, with 12 bases between. CDR3 length: 16 residues. Germline V lookup: CDR1 SGHKS, CDR2 YYEKEE (reference sequence). CDR3 DNA sequence: TGTGCCAGCAGCTTGTTTTTCCCCGCTAGCACAGATACGCAGTATTTT. Its translation: CASSLFFPASTDTQYF.

This chain joins TRBV7-2 and TRBJ1-1; D call uncertain. Trimming removed 3 bases from V and 3 bases from J, with 8 bases in between. The CDR3 extends over 13 amino acids. The germline V gene has CDR1 SGHTA and CDR2 FQGNSA. The CDR3 reads CASSFMSDTEAFF. CDR3 coding DNA: TGTGCCAGCAGCTTTATGAGTGACACTGAAGCTTTCTTT.

The rearrangement links TRBV5-1 to TRBJ2-1; a weak D match, TRBD1 (5 bases). The CDR3 runs to 16 residues. Germline lookup yields CDR1 SGHRS and CDR2 YFSETQ. V dropped 0 bases and J dropped 0 bases, with 10 bases sitting between them. CDR3 coding DNA: TGCGCCAGCAGCTTGGGGGGCCTGAGCTCCTACAATGAGCAGTTCTTC. Translated: CASSLGGLSSYNEQFF.

A single count supports this clone. This rearrangement joins TRBV24-1 to TRBJ1-5; 8 nucleotides agree with TRBD1. Trimming at V came to 4 bases and at J to 6 bases, leaving 4 bases not matched to a gene. The CDR3 covers 14 residues. Germline V gives CDR1 KGHDR, CDR2 SFDVKD. The CDR3: CATSEDRVSQPQHF. The CDR3 nucleotides read TGTGCCACCAGTGAGGACAGGGTGTCTCAGCCCCAGCATTTT.

V gene TRBV14 combines with J gene TRBJ2-3; D possibly matches TRBD1 or TRBD2 (5 bases each). This CDR3 spans 15 amino acids. V lost 4 bases to trimming and J lost 4 bases, with 15 bases between them. Germline values: CDR1 SGHDN, CDR2 FVKESK. This CDR3 reads CASSPISGRSDTQYF. The CDR3 DNA sequence: TGTGCCAGCAGCCCCATATCGGGACGGTCAGATACGCAGTATTTT.

The chain joins TRBV29-1 to TRBJ1-2; D not certain. The CDR3 runs to 12 residues. The germline V and J ends were trimmed by 4 bases and 1 base, with 7 bases remaining between them. CDR1 is SQVTM, CDR2 ANQGSEA, per germline. CDR3 protein: CSVGVINYGYTF. The CDR3 DNA reads as TGCAGCGTTGGTGTCATTAACTATGGCTACACCTTC.

This chain links TRBV2 with TRBJ1-4; the D is unclear. Trimming shortened V by 6 bases and J by 5 bases, and 7 bases separated the two germline ends. Germline V CDR1 and CDR2: SNHLY, FYNNEI. The CDR3 is 12 amino acids. CDR3 protein: CASSAGNEKLFF. The CDR3, as DNA: TGTGCCAGCAGCGCTGGAAATGAAAAACTGTTTTTT.

This sequence joins TRBV19 and TRBJ1-1; 8 positions agree with TRBD1. The CDR3 runs 15 residues. CDR1 is LNHDA and CDR2 is SQIVND in the germline V gene (reference sequence). J lost 5 bases, V lost 4 bases, and 9 bases had no gene match. The CDR3: CASSTLGQGKTEAFF. For the CDR3, the DNA is TGTGCCAGTAGTACGCTCGGACAGGGTAAAACTGAAGCTTTCTTT.

The rearrangement links TRBV10-1 to TRBJ1-1, with D unresolved. This CDR3 has 11 residues. Germline loops: CDR1 WNHNN, CDR2 SYGVQD (reference sequence). V gave up 7 bases and J gave up 0 bases, with 3 bases separating them. CDR3 coding DNA: TGCGCCAGCAAGGTGAACACTGAAGCTTTCTTT. This codes for CASKVNTEAFF.

The chain uses TRBV6-1 and TRBJ1-1; D possibly corresponds to TRBD1 (5 bases). V shed 3 bases and J shed 9 bases, with 17 bases lying between them. Germline V gives CDR1 MNHNS, CDR2 SASEGT. This CDR3 has 14 residues. The CDR3 reads CASSEGGPPSQAFF. The CDR3 DNA is TGTGCCAGCAGTGAGGGGGGACCGCCCAGCCAAGCTTTCTTT.

This chain connects TRBV9 to TRBJ2-5, with 8 positions matching TRBD1. V gave up 4 bases and J gave up 1 base; unmatched junction bases: 9. Germline CDR1 and CDR2: SGDLS and YYNGEE. The CDR3 runs to 16 residues. The CDR3 region has the DNA TGTGCCAGCAGCACATGGACAGGGAACCTCCAAGAGACCCAGTACTTC. Translating it yields CASSTWTGNLQETQYF.

Remarks on this clone: Mismatch with germline at one junction end may stem from a read error. This chain uses TRBV6-1 with TRBJ2-4; TRBD1 might be the D (6 bases). This CDR3 is built from 15 residues. The germline V gene has CDR1 MNHNS and CDR2 SASEGT. The CDR3 here is CASSDAPGTSQRQSF. Here the CDR3 DNA reads TGTGCCAGCAGTGATGCTCCGGGGACAAGCCAACGACAAAGCTTC.

The rearrangement links TRBV5-4 to TRBJ2-4; TRBD1 agrees at 9 bases. The germline V gene has CDR1 SGHNT and CDR2 YYREEE (reference sequence). Trimming removed 4 bases from V and 2 bases from J; junction bases left unmatched: 4. CDR3 size: 15 residues. DNA of the CDR3: TGTGCCAGCAGCACAGGGGGCGCGACCAAAAACATTCAGTACTTC. This encodes CASSTGGATKNIQYF.

The rearrangement joins TRBV24-1 to TRBJ2-4; possibly TRBD1 or TRBD2 for D (5 bases each). Trimming took 2 bases from V and 0 from J, leaving 13 bases between them. Germline values: CDR1 KGHDR, CDR2 SFDVKD. The CDR3 has 17 amino acids. CDR3: CATSDSQAGTAKNIQYF. The CDR3 region has the DNA TGTGCCACCAGTGATTCCCAAGCCGGGACAGCCAAAAACATTCAGTACTTC.

V usage is TRBV4-2 and J usage is TRBJ1-4, with D perhaps matching TRBD1 (6 bases). V was pared by 3 bases and J by 8 bases, with 19 bases between. The germline gives CDR1 LGHNA, CDR2 YNFKEQ. The CDR3 is made up of 16 amino acids. In DNA form, the CDR3 reads TGTGCCAGCAGCCAGAATCACAGGGAGGGGACCGAAAAACTGTTTTTT. As protein: CASSQNHREGTEKLFF.

The genes are TRBV6-4 and TRBJ1-1; no clear D. Germline V CDR1 and CDR2: MRHNA, SNTAGT. This CDR3 has 13 amino acids. V was shortened by 6 bases and J by 4 bases, with 12 bases between the two germline ends. CDR3 residues: CASRTSIGTEAFF. The CDR3 DNA reads as TGTGCCAGCAGGACAAGCATCGGCACTGAAGCTTTCTTT.

This chain uses TRBV25-1 with TRBJ1-6; 7 bases agree with TRBD1. Germline CDR1 reads MGHDK; CDR2 reads SYGVNS. Losses at the gene ends were 5 bases for V and 10 bases for J; bases not matched to a gene: 8. This CDR3 is 14 amino acids long. CDR3 bases: TGTGCCAGCAGTAAGACAGGGAGCGGCTCACCCCTCCACTTT. Translated: CASSKTGSGSPLHF.

This clone was detected only a few times. V and J are TRBV4-2 and TRBJ1-1; D gene unclear. The CDR3 sequence is 14 residues long. The V gene's germline CDR1 is LGHNA and CDR2 YNFKEQ. The V end lost 0 bases, the J end lost 7 bases, and 12 bases lay between the germline ends. The CDR3 DNA is TGTGCCAGCAGCCAAGATCTTCAGGAGGGTGAAGCTTTCTTT. Translated, it gives CASSQDLQEGEAFF.

J is TRBJ1-2 and V is TRBV5-4, with D perhaps matching TRBD1 (6 bases). The germline V and J ends were trimmed by 7 bases and 0 bases, with 10 bases remaining between them. The length of the CDR3 is 13 residues. The germline V gene encodes CDR1 SGHNT and CDR2 YYREEE (reference sequence). The CDR3 sequence is CASGGQTNYGYTF. Here the CDR3 DNA reads TGTGCCAGCGGCGGACAGACTAACTATGGCTACACCTTC.

A remark on this clone: The junction does not match germline at one end; this may be a read error. The chain links TRBV4-1 to TRBJ2-3, with TRBD1 as a possible D gene (6 bases). CDR3 length equals 13 residues. The germline V gene has CDR1 MGHRA and CDR2 YSYEKL. As DNA, the CDR3 is TGCGCCAGCAGCCAAGCGCGGAGACAGGAGCTGAATTTT. Translation gives CASSQARRQELNF.